Presented here are 5 T cell receptor beta chains from one specimen sequenced in a study of beta chain features in type 1 diabetes. Antigens of these TCRs are unknown. What was sequenced were expressed TCRB transcripts, since all of the isolated RNA had been reverse transcribed. TCRdb's copy holds only in-frame clones and misses some; the assay was immunoSEQ multiplex PCR. Of 250,000 to 350,000 clones listed, roughly an eighth are singletons. Study-wide results and limits: Patients with Type 1 diabetes showed moderately but significantly shorter TCRB CDR3s in all four CD4+ subsets.

Material for sequencing was naive CD4+ T cells from blood. The receptors were sampled from a man under 40 with type 1 diabetes.

The chain uses TRBV25-1 and TRBJ2-4; 13 bases match TRBD2. The germline gives CDR1 MGHDK, CDR2 SYGVNS. Germline trimming cut 1 base from V and 1 base from J; bases unmatched to any gene: 4. There are 18 residues in the CDR3. The chain's CDR3 is CASSESGTSGIAKNIQYF. The CDR3 DNA follows: TGTGCCAGCAGTGAATCAGGGACTAGCGGGATCGCCAAAAACATTCAGTACTTC.

The J gene is TRBJ1-5, the V gene TRBV30; D possibly corresponds to TRBD1 (6 bases). There are 13 residues in the CDR3. The V end lost 6 bases, the J end lost 1 base, and 10 bases lay between the germline ends. The germline V gene encodes CDR1 GTSNPN and CDR2 SVGIG (reference sequence). Written as DNA, the CDR3 is TGTGCCTGCAACGGACAGAGCAATCAGCCCCAGCATTTT. Protein: CACNGQSNQPQHF.

The chain joins TRBV5-1 to TRBJ2-3; TRBD2 agrees at 7 bases. Germline V gene sequence: CDR1 SGHRS, CDR2 YFSETQ. There are 15 residues in the CDR3. Trimming cost V 0 bases and J 4 bases; bases outside gene matches: 5. Here the CDR3 DNA reads TGCGCCAGCAGCTTGGCGCTAGCGGTTCCAGATACGCAGTATTTT. This encodes CASSLALAVPDTQYF.

J is TRBJ1-3 and V is TRBV5-6; 7 bases line up with TRBD1. CDR3 length: 13 amino acids. V was clipped by 4 bases and J by 4 bases; unmatched bases: 2. Per the germline V gene, CDR1 is SGHDT and CDR2 is YYEEEE. Written as DNA, the CDR3 is TGTGCCAGCAGCCAACAGGGGGGAAACACCATATATTTT. This gives the protein CASSQQGGNTIYF.

A few counts support this clone. This rearrangement joins TRBV25-1 to TRBJ2-7; 14 bases line up with TRBD2. V shed 8 bases and J 1 base; nucleotides not matched to a gene: 13. The CDR3 totals 18 residues. Germline CDR1 and CDR2: MGHDK and SYGVNS. The CDR3 region is CASRPGGTSGSLSYEQYF. CDR3 DNA sequence: TGTGCCAGCCGCCCGGGTGGGACTAGCGGGAGCCTATCCTACGAGCAGTACTTC.